This T cell receptor beta chain was sequenced for a study of T cells in Graves' hyperthyroidism and ophthalmopathy. As for the study in general: Sampling of peripheral blood happened at initial diagnosis, prior to any treatment. Notes on the study in general: Blood shared most expanded thyroid clonotypes above 0.001.

Cells are PBMCs isolated from 9 to 10 ml of fresh blood. Amplified TCR beta CDR3 regions came from RNA transcripts. First-round RT-PCR of the TCR CDR3 relied on the HTBI primer set. Each CDR3 protein is one row after TCRdb ran MiXCR on the multiplex PCR reads. The sample lists fewer than 300,000 distinct CDR3 sequences; about 25% were seen once. This clonotype was seen many times. Its antigen is not known. The CDR3 runs 14 residues. Germline trimming cut 0 bases from V and 4 bases from J; bases unmatched to any gene: 2. The germline CDR1 and CDR2 sequences are LNHNV and YYDKDF (reference sequence). The chain employs TRBV15 and TRBJ2-5, with 7 positions matching TRBD1. Sequencing input: blood. The source is a man in his forties with Graves' hyperthyroidism that later progressed to Graves' ophthalmopathy. The CDR3 DNA reads as TGTGCCACCAGCAGAGATACAGGGGCAGAGACCCAGTACTTC. Translating it yields CATSRDTGAETQYF. Supplemented by reference TRBV15 and TRBJ2-5, the full variable domain reads DAMVIQNPRYQVTQFGKPVTLSCSQTLNHNVMYWYQQKSSQAPKLLFHYYDKDFNNEADTPDNFQSRRPNTSFCFLDIRSPGLGDTAMYLCATSRDTGAETQYFGPGTRLLVL.